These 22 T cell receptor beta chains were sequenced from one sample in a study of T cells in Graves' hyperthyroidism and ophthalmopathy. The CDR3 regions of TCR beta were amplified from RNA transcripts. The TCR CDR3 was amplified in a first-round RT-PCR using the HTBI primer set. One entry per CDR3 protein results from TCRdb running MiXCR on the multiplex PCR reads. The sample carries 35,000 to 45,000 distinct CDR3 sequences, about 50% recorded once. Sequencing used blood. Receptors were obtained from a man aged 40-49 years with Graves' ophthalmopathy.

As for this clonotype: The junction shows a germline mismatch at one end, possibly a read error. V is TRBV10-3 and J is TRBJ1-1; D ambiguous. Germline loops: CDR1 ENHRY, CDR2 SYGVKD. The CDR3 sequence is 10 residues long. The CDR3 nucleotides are TGTGCCATCAGTGATAGGCTAGCGGGATTT. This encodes CAISDRLAGF.

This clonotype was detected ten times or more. CDR3 protein: CASSRSSGEQYF. In DNA, the CDR3 is TGTGCCAGCAGTCGAAGTAGCGGCGAGCAGTACTTC. The rearrangement links TRBV3-1 to TRBJ2-7; tentatively, D is TRBD2 (6 bases). This CDR3 is 12 amino acids long. Trimming left V 6 bases short and J 6 bases short, with 12 bases between. Germline values: CDR1 LGHDT, CDR2 YNNKEL (reference sequence).

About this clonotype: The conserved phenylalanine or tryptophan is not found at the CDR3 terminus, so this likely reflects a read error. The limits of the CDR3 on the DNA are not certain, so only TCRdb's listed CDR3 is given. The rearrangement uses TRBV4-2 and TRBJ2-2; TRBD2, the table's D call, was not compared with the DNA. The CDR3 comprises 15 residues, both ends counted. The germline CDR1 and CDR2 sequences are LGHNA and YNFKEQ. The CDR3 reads CASRQQRVRDRGAVV.

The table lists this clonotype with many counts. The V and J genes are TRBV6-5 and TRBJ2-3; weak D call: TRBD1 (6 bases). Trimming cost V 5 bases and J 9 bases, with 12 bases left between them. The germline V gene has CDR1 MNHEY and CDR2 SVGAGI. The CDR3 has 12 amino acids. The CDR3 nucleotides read TGTGCCAGCAGTCCCGGGACACGAACGCAGTATTTT. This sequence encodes CASSPGTRTQYF.

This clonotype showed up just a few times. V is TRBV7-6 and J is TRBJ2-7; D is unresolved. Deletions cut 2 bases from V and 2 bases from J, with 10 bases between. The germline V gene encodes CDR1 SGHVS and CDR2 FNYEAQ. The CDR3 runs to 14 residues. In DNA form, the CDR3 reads TGTGCCAGCAGCTTACAAGGCAGAACCTACGAGCAGTACTTC. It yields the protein CASSLQGRTYEQYF.

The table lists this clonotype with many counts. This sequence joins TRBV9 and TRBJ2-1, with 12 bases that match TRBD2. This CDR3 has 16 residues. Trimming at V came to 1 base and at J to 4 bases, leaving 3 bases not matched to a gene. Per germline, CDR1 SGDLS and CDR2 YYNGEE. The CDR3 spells CASSVKGTSGYNEQFF. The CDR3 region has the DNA TGTGCCAGCAGCGTAAAAGGGACTAGCGGGTACAATGAGCAGTTCTTC.

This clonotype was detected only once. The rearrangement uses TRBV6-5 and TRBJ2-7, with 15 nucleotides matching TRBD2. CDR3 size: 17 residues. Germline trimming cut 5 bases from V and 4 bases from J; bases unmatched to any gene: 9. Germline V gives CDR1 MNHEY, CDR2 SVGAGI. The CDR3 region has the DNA TGTGCCAGCAGTGCGGCCCGGACTAGCGGGGGGGCGTACGAGCAGTACTTC. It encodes CASSAARTSGGAYEQYF.

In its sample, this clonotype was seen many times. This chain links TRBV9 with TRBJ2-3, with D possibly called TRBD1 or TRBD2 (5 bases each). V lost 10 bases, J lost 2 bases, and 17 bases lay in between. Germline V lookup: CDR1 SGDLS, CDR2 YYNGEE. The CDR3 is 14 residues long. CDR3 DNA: TGTGCCGGGTCCCAAGGGACCCCCACAGATACGCAGTATTTT. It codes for CAGSQGTPTDTQYF.

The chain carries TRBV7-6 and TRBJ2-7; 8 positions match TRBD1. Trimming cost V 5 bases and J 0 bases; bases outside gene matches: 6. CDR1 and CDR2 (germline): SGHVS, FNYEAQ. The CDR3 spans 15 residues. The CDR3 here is CASSKTGDSSYEQYF. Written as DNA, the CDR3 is TGTGCCAGCAGCAAGACAGGGGATTCCTCCTACGAGCAGTACTTC.

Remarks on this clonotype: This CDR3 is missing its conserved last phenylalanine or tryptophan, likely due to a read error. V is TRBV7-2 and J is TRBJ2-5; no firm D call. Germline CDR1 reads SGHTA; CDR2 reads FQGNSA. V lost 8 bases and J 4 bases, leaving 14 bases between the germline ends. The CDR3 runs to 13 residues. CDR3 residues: CASRLFRSETQYC. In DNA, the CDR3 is TGTGCCAGCCGCCTATTTAGGTCAGAGACCCAGTACTGC.

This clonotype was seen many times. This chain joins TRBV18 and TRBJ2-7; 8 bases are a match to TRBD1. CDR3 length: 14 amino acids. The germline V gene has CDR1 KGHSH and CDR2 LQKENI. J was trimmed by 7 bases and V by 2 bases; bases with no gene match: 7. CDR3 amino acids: CASSPGQGASEQYF. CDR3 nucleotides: TGTGCCAGCTCACCAGGGCAGGGGGCTAGTGAGCAGTACTTC.

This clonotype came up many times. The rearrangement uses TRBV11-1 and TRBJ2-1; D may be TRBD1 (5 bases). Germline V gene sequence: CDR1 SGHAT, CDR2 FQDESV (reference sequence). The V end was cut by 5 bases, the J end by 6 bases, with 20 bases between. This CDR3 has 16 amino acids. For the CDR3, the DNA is TGTGCCAGCAGCGTAGGGGATTTGGGGATGGGCAATGAGCAGTTCTTC. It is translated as CASSVGDLGMGNEQFF.

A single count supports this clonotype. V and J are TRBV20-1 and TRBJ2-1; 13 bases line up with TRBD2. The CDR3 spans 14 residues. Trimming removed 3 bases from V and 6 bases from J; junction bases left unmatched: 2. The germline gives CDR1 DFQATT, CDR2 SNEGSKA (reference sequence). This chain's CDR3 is CSASGTSGINEQFF. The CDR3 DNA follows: TGCAGTGCTAGCGGGACTAGCGGGATCAATGAGCAGTTCTTC.

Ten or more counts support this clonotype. The CDR3 reads CASSTLAGNSYNEQFF. CDR3 bases: TGCGCCAGCAGCACCTTAGCGGGGAACTCCTACAATGAGCAGTTCTTC. The chain employs TRBV5-1 and TRBJ2-1, with 8 bases lining up with TRBD2. The germline V gene encodes CDR1 SGHRS and CDR2 YFSETQ. The CDR3 covers 16 residues. Trimming removed 4 bases from V and 0 bases from J; junction bases left unmatched: 6.

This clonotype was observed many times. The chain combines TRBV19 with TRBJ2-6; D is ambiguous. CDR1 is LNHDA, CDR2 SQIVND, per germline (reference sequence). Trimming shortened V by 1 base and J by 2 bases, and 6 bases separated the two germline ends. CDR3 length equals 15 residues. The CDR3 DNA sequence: TGTGCCAGTAGTATAGCCGATACTGGGGCCAACGTCCTGACTTTC. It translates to CASSIADTGANVLTF.

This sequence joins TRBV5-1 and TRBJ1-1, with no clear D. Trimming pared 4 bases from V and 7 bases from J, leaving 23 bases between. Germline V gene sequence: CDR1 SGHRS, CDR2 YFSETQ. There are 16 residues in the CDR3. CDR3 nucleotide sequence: TGCGCCAGCAGCACCTTAGCGGGGAACTCCTACAATGAAGCTTTCTTT. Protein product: CASSTLAGNSYNEAFF.

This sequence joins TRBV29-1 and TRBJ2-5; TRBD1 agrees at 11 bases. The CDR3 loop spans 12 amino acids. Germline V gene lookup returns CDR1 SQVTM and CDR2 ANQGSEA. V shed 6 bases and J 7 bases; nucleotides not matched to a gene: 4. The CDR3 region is CSVQGTGGTQYF. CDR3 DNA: TGCAGCGTCCAAGGGACAGGGGGGACCCAGTACTTC.

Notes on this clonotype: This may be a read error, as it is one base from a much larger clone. The CDR3 nucleotides are TGTGCCAGCAGCCATAGTGGCTCTGGAAGCACCATATATTTT. The encoded protein is CASSHSGSGSTIYF. The chain uses TRBV3-1 and TRBJ1-3, with unresolved D. The length of the CDR3 is 14 residues. Germline values: CDR1 LGHDT, CDR2 YNNKEL (reference sequence).

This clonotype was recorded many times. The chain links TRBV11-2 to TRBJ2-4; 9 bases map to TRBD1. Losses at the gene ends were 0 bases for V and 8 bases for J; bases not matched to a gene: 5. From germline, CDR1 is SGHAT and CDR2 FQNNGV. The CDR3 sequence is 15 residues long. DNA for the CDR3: TGTGCCAGCAGCTTAGAGTCCGGGACAGGGTACATTCAGTACTTC. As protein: CASSLESGTGYIQYF.

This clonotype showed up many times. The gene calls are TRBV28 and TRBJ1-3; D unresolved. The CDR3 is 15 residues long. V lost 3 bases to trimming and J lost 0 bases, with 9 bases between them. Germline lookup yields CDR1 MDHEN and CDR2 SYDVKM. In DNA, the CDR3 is TGTGCCAGCAGTTTCACAAGGATCTCTGGAAACACCATATATTTT. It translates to CASSFTRISGNTIYF.

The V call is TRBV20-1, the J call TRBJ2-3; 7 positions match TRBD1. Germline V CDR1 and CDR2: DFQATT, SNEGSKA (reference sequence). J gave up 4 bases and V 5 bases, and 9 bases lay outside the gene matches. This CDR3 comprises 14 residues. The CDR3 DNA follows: TGCAGTGCTCAACTTCGACAGGGTTCAGATACGCAGTATTTT. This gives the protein CSAQLRQGSDTQYF.

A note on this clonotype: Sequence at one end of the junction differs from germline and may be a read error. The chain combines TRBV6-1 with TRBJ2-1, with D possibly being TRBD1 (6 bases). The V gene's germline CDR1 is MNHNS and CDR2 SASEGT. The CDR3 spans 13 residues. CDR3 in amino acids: CAGSIIQGNEQFF. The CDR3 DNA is TGTGCCGGCAGTATTATACAGGGCAATGAGCAGTTCTTC.